One sample yielded the 26 T cell receptor beta chains listed below, sequenced in a study of post-analysis software for immune sequencing data. No antigen is known for these receptors. Unique molecular identifiers featured in each of the TCR beta cDNA libraries. TCRdb reprocessed the PCR reads via MiXCR and lists one record per CDR3 protein. The sample records a few hundred thousand distinct CDR3 sequences, about 39% being singletons. Findings and limits, study-wide: Patients carried several TRBV segments more frequently than controls did, and TRBV5-6, TRBV5-1 and TRBV20-1 were among them.

The sequenced sample was blood. These receptors came from a girl aged 2-10 years with multiple sclerosis.

Here the CDR3 reads CASTGSTDTQYF. The CDR3 DNA reads as TGTGCCAGTACAGGGTCGACAGATACGCAGTATTTT. This sequence joins TRBV19 and TRBJ2-3; tentatively, D is TRBD1 (5 bases). V gave up 7 bases and J gave up 3 bases, with 8 bases separating them. Germline-derived CDR1 and CDR2 are LNHDA and SQIVND (reference sequence). The CDR3 is made up of 12 amino acids.

This clonotype was observed once. The V call is TRBV20-1, the J call TRBJ2-5; D call uncertain. The CDR3 sequence is 13 residues long. V lost 5 bases, J lost 2 bases, and 12 bases lay in between. Germline values: CDR1 DFQATT, CDR2 SNEGSKA (reference sequence). The CDR3 DNA reads TGCAGTGCTCGGATTCGGCTTCAAGAGACCCAGTACTTC. It encodes CSARIRLQETQYF.

There are a few counts of this clonotype. This chain links TRBV12-3 or TRBV12-4 with TRBJ2-7; 7 bases match TRBD1. The J call could be wrong; TRBJ2-5 is a better fit for the DNA end. The length of the CDR3 is 14 residues. CDR3 coding DNA: TGTGCCAGCAGTGTCACAGGGGTCAGAGAGACCCAGTACTTC. As protein: CASSVTGVRETQYF.

The rearrangement uses TRBV3-1 and TRBJ1-4, with D tentatively TRBD1 (5 bases). V shed 5 bases and J shed 11 bases, with 18 bases lying between them. Per the germline V gene, CDR1 is LGHDT and CDR2 is YNNKEL (reference sequence). The CDR3 covers 14 residues. In nucleotides, the CDR3 is TGTGCCAGCAGCTGGGGCGTGGAGGACTGGAAACTGTTTTTT. It codes for CASSWGVEDWKLFF.

V gene TRBV19 combines with J gene TRBJ2-4; D may be TRBD1 (6 bases). The DNA end is a closer match to TRBJ2-7, so the J assignment may be wrong. The CDR3 length is 13 residues. Germline-derived CDR1 and CDR2 are LNHDA and SQIVND (reference sequence). The CDR3 sequence: CASSQGISYEQYF. The CDR3 DNA sequence: TGTGCCAGTAGTCAGGGGATCTCCTACGAGCAGTACTTC.

This clonotype was found a few times. V gene TRBV7-2 combines with J gene TRBJ2-1, with D uncertain. The CDR3 is 13 amino acids. From germline, CDR1 is SGHTA and CDR2 FQGNSA. V was shortened by 2 bases and J by 6 bases, with 8 bases between the two germline ends. CDR3 sequence: CASSLSRANEQFF. CDR3 nucleotide sequence: TGTGCCAGCAGCTTAAGCCGGGCCAATGAGCAGTTCTTC. Variable domain in full (rest from reference TRBV7-2 and TRBJ2-1): GAGVSQSPSNKVTEKGKDVELRCDPISGHTALYWYRQSLGQGLEFLIYFQGNSAPDKSGLPSDRFSAERTGGSVSTLTIQRTQQEDSAVYLCASSLSRANEQFFGPGTRLTVL.

This clonotype was detected a few times. The genes are TRBV6-2 or TRBV6-3 and TRBJ2-5; the match to TRBD1 covers 8 bases. J lost 4 bases, V lost 2 bases, and 0 bases had no gene match. The CDR3 consists of 13 residues. Germline CDR1 and CDR2: MNHEY and SVGEGT. DNA for the CDR3: TGTGCCAGCAGTTACGACAGGGGAGAGACCCAGTACTTC. Encoded protein: CASSYDRGETQYF.

V usage is TRBV7-2 and J usage is TRBJ2-7, with 7 bases that match TRBD1. The CDR3 contains 13 residues. The V and J ends lost 5 bases and 3 bases, in that order; junction bases with no gene match: 4. Germline values: CDR1 SGHTA, CDR2 FQGNSA. For the CDR3, the DNA is TGTACCAGCAGCCCAAGGGGGCGCTACGAGCAGTACTTC. This translates into CTSSPRGRYEQYF.

This clonotype has only a few counts. This chain links TRBV28 with TRBJ1-2, with TRBD1 identical over 10 bases. The CDR3 is 15 residues long. CDR1 and CDR2 from the germline V gene are MDHEN and SYDVKM. Trimming removed 4 bases from V and 8 bases from J; junction bases left unmatched: 10. CDR3 DNA sequence: TGTGCCAGCAGTTCGGGACAGGGGACCCCTGGGGGCTACACCTTC. It specifies CASSSGQGTPGGYTF.

The chain employs TRBV20-1 and TRBJ2-4; D is uncertain. Germline CDR1 and CDR2: DFQATT and SNEGSKA (reference sequence). The V and J ends lost 3 bases and 9 bases respectively, with 18 bases between them. The CDR3 totals 14 residues. CDR3 residues: CSARADERRTIQYF. The CDR3 DNA is TGCAGTGCTAGGGCAGACGAGAGGAGAACCATTCAGTACTTC.

The genes are TRBV7-2 and TRBJ2-3; TRBD2 agrees at 8 bases. CDR1 is SGHTA, CDR2 FQGNSA, per germline. The CDR3 length is 15 residues. V lost 2 bases to trimming and J lost 4 bases; unmatched junction nucleotides: 5. CDR3 residues: CASSLIGLASDTQYF. CDR3 in DNA: TGTGCCAGCAGCTTAATTGGACTAGCATCAGATACGCAGTATTTT. Using reference TRBV7-2 and TRBJ2-3 for the parts outside the CDR3, the full variable domain is GAGVSQSPSNKVTEKGKDVELRCDPISGHTALYWYRQSLGQGLEFLIYFQGNSAPDKSGLPSDRFSAERTGGSVSTLTIQRTQQEDSAVYLCASSLIGLASDTQYFGPGTRLTVL.

The gene calls are TRBV7-9 and TRBJ2-7, with D hard to call. The DNA end is more similar to TRBJ2-5, so the J call may be wrong. CDR3 length: 11 residues. The germline gives CDR1 SEHNR, CDR2 FQNEAQ (reference sequence). CDR3 in amino acids: CAWSLGETQYF. The CDR3 bases are TGTGCCTGGTCGCTGGGAGAGACCCAGTACTTC.

The rearrangement joins TRBV20-1 to TRBJ2-1, with unresolved D. The CDR3 is made up of 14 amino acids. Germline-derived CDR1 and CDR2 are DFQATT and SNEGSKA (reference sequence). V dropped 0 bases and J dropped 10 bases, with 16 bases sitting between them. The CDR3 protein is CSARDLVSAREQFF. The CDR3, as DNA: TGCAGTGCTAGAGATCTAGTATCGGCGAGGGAGCAGTTCTTC.

The V gene is TRBV28, the J gene TRBJ2-3; 7 positions match TRBD1. The CDR3 length is 16 residues. From germline, CDR1 is MDHEN and CDR2 SYDVKM. Trimming at V came to 1 base and at J to 2 bases, leaving 6 bases not matched to a gene. For the CDR3, the DNA is TGTGCCAGCAGTTTATTGGGACAGCTCTTCACAGATACGCAGTATTTT. Translated, it gives CASSLLGQLFTDTQYF.

This chain uses TRBV2 with TRBJ2-1; D possibly corresponds to TRBD2 (5 bases). This CDR3 region has 13 residues. The germline CDR1 and CDR2 sequences are SNHLY and FYNNEI. V shed 7 bases and J shed 9 bases, with 16 bases lying between them. This chain's CDR3 is CASIHLREGEQFF. CDR3 coding DNA: TGTGCCAGCATTCACCTCCGCGAGGGTGAGCAGTTCTTC.

This chain joins TRBV7-9 and TRBJ2-7; 12 bases agree with TRBD2. The CDR3 length is 15 residues. J lost 3 bases, V lost 5 bases, and 5 bases had no gene match. CDR1 SEHNR and CDR2 FQNEAQ come from the germline V gene (reference sequence). The CDR3 is CASSATSGSDYEQYF. DNA for the CDR3: TGTGCCAGCAGCGCGACTAGCGGGAGTGACTACGAGCAGTACTTC.

There are a few counts of this clonotype. CDR3 amino acids: CASSAQLAGSHEQFF. The CDR3 coding sequence is TGTGCCAGCAGCGCCCAACTAGCGGGGTCACATGAGCAGTTCTTC. The chain couples TRBV7-8 to TRBJ2-1, with 10 positions matching TRBD2. The CDR3 sequence is 15 residues long. CDR1 is SGHVS and CDR2 is FQNEAQ in the germline V gene. The J segment lost 8 bases and the V segment lost 5 bases, leaving 9 bases of the junction unmatched.

This clonotype has only a few counts. This rearrangement joins TRBV28 to TRBJ1-2; possible D gene TRBD1, 6 bases. This CDR3 has 14 amino acids. Germline CDR1 and CDR2: MDHEN and SYDVKM. V was cut by 1 base and J by 4 bases, with 10 bases left in between. The chain's CDR3 is CASSLLQGGYGYTF. The DNA for the CDR3 is TGTGCCAGCAGTTTATTACAGGGTGGCTATGGCTACACCTTC.

The V gene is TRBV24-1, the J gene TRBJ2-7, with D uncertain. CDR1 and CDR2 from the germline V gene are KGHDR and SFDVKD. This CDR3 has 14 amino acids. The ends were cut back, 1 base at V and 7 bases at J, with 13 bases in the middle. The CDR3 loop is CATSDFGFYNEQYF. The CDR3 DNA reads as TGTGCCACCAGTGATTTTGGATTCTACAATGAGCAGTACTTC.

This clonotype showed up just a few times. V gene TRBV28 combines with J gene TRBJ1-5, with no clear D. Germline V gene sequence: CDR1 MDHEN, CDR2 SYDVKM. V shed 3 bases and J shed 3 bases, with 6 bases lying between them. The CDR3 totals 13 residues. The CDR3 DNA is TGTGCCAGCAGTTTGGGTATCAATCAGCCCCAGCATTTT. Translation gives CASSLGINQPQHF.

This clonotype was counted between two and nine times. The V and J genes are TRBV7-8 and TRBJ2-3; no reliable D call. Germline CDR1 is SGHVS and CDR2 is FQNEAQ. There are 15 residues in the CDR3. Trimming pared 1 base from V and 2 bases from J, leaving 10 bases between. The CDR3 sequence is CASSLVPTLTDTQYF. Written as DNA, the CDR3 is TGTGCCAGCAGCTTAGTCCCTACCCTCACAGATACGCAGTATTTT.

The chain employs TRBV29-1 and TRBJ2-3, with a tentative D call TRBD2 (5 bases). Trimming left V 3 bases short and J 1 base short, with 5 bases between. Germline CDR1 SQVTM, CDR2 ANQGSEA. CDR3 length: 12 residues. DNA for the CDR3: TGCAGCGTTGACGGGGGCACAGATACGCAGTATTTT. Translated: CSVDGGTDTQYF.

The chain links TRBV7-9 to TRBJ2-7; 8 bases map to TRBD1. CDR1 and CDR2 (germline): SEHNR, FQNEAQ (reference sequence). CDR3 length equals 16 residues. The junction had 9 bases not matched to a gene; V was cut back by 5 bases and J by 0 bases. CDR3 sequence (DNA): TGTGCCAGCAGCCTCATAACAGGGGGGAGCTCCTACGAGCAGTACTTC. Amino acid sequence: CASSLITGGSSYEQYF.

J is TRBJ1-1 and V is TRBV12-3 or TRBV12-4; D unclear. Trimming stripped 1 base from V and 6 bases from J, with 15 bases between. The CDR3 is 15 amino acids. The CDR3 bases are TGTGCCAGCAGTTTAGGTCACCAAGGCGGGTCTGAAGCTTTCTTT. Amino acid sequence: CASSLGHQGGSEAFF.

Comment on this clonotype: The CDR3 carries no conserved terminal phenylalanine or tryptophan, so it likely arises from a read error. The V gene is TRBV25-1, the J gene TRBJ1-4; no clear D. The germline gives CDR1 MGHDK, CDR2 SYGVNS. This CDR3 spans 17 amino acids. Trimming removed 1 base from V and 0 bases from J, with 12 bases in between. CDR3: CASSEWIGQTTNEKLFL. The CDR3, as DNA: TGTGCCAGCAGTGAATGGATAGGGCAGACAACTAATGAAAAACTGTTTTTG.

This clonotype occurred a few times. V is TRBV18 and J is TRBJ2-1, with D tentatively TRBD2 (5 bases). Trimming stripped 0 bases from V and 6 bases from J, with 12 bases between. The CDR3 is 15 residues long. Germline V gives CDR1 KGHSH, CDR2 LQKENI. The CDR3, as DNA: TGTGCCAGCTCACCACCGTCCGGGGAGCTCAATGAGCAGTTCTTC. Amino acid sequence: CASSPPSGELNEQFF.